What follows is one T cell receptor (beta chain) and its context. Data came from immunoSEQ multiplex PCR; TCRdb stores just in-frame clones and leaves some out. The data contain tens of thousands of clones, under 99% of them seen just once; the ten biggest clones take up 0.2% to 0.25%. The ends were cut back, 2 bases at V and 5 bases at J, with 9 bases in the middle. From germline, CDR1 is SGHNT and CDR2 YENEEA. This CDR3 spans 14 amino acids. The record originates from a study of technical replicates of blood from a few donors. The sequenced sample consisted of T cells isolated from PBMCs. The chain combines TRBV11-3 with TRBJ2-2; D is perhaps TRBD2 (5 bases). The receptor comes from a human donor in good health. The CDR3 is CASSLTRVTGELFF. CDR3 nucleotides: TGTGCCAGCAGCTTAACGAGGGTTACCGGGGAGCTGTTTTTT.